These 17 T cell receptor beta chains were all obtained from the same sample, sequenced in a study of control samples from healthy donors and cancer patients. The data were produced by immunoSEQ multiplex PCR, yet TCRdb's version contains in-frame clones alone and is incomplete. Here the sample spans around 80,000 clones, more than 70% being singletons. The specimen was blood. These TCRs come from a man aged 50 to 60 in good health.

The chain recombines TRBV9 with TRBJ1-1; D might be TRBD1 (6 bases). Germline values: CDR1 SGDLS, CDR2 YYNGEE. The ends were cut back, 2 bases at V and 2 bases at J, with 16 bases in the middle. This CDR3 has 16 amino acids. The DNA of the CDR3 is TGTGCCAGCAGCGTTAGCGTGGCAGGGGAAAACACTGAAGCTTTCTTT. Amino acids: CASSVSVAGENTEAFF.

Comments on this clone: One end of the junction varies from germline; a read error may be responsible. The J gene is TRBJ1-4, the V gene TRBV12-3 or TRBV12-4; tentatively, D is TRBD1 (6 bases). This CDR3 region has 11 residues. The CDR3 is CASSLQGSQVF. The CDR3 DNA follows: TGTGCCAGCAGCTTACAGGGAAGTCAGGTTTTT.

A few counts support this clone. This sequence joins TRBV6-2 or TRBV6-3 and TRBJ1-5; D is undetermined. The germline V gene has CDR1 MNHEY and CDR2 SVGEGT. This CDR3 spans 12 amino acids. V lost 2 bases and J 12 bases, leaving 11 bases between the germline ends. CDR3 sequence reads: CASSYGIRDQHF. The CDR3 bases are TGTGCCAGCAGTTACGGGATCCGGGACCAGCATTTT.

This chain uses TRBV7-3 with TRBJ2-1, with 14 bases matching TRBD2. The CDR3 has 17 amino acids. Trimming cost V 5 bases and J 5 bases; bases outside gene matches: 8. Germline CDR1 reads SGHTA; CDR2 reads FQGTGA. The CDR3, as DNA: TGTGCCAGCAGCCCTCGGACTAGCGGGGGGTCTAACAATGAGCAGTTCTTC. It specifies CASSPRTSGGSNNEQFF. Drawing the rest from reference TRBV7-3 and TRBJ2-1, the complete variable domain is GAGVSQTPSNKVTEKGKYVELRCDPISGHTALYWYRQSLGQGPEFLIYFQGTGAADDSGLPNDRFFAVRPEGSVSTLKIQRTERGDSAVYLCASSPRTSGGSNNEQFFGPGTRLTVL.

The CDR3 DNA follows: TGTGCCAGCAGAACTCCCACTAGCGGGAACTCCTACGAGCAGTACTTC. This encodes CASRTPTSGNSYEQYF. The chain joins TRBV27 to TRBJ2-7, with 10 bases matching TRBD2. The CDR3 sequence is 16 residues long. V was clipped by 6 bases and J by 0 bases; unmatched bases: 8. From germline, CDR1 is MNHEY and CDR2 SMNVEV (reference sequence).

This clone was recorded once. The chain uses TRBV10-3 and TRBJ1-1; 9 nucleotides line up with TRBD1. V lost 5 bases, J lost 2 bases, and 3 bases stayed unmatched. This CDR3 region has 14 residues. In germline, CDR1 is ENHRY, CDR2 SYGVKD. CDR3: CAISLDRGNTEAFF. The CDR3 bases are TGTGCCATCAGTTTGGACAGGGGAAACACTGAAGCTTTCTTT.

The CDR3: CASNTPGQSSEAFF. Here the CDR3 DNA reads TGCGCCAGCAATACTCCGGGACAGTCCTCTGAAGCTTTCTTT. The chain carries TRBV10-2 and TRBJ1-1; TRBD1 agrees at 7 bases. The CDR3 extends over 14 amino acids. J was trimmed by 6 bases and V by 7 bases; bases with no gene match: 11. Germline V gives CDR1 WSHSY, CDR2 SAAADI.

The rearrangement joins TRBV2 to TRBJ1-1, with D perhaps matching TRBD1 (6 bases). This CDR3 has 14 amino acids. Germline assignment: CDR1 SNHLY and CDR2 FYNNEI. Trimming removed 7 bases from V and 3 bases from J, with 15 bases in between. This CDR3 is CASIGGSLHTEAFF. CDR3 nucleotide sequence: TGTGCCAGCATCGGGGGCTCCCTACACACTGAAGCTTTCTTT.

This clone occurred once. The chain carries TRBV11-3 and TRBJ2-1; 12 positions match TRBD1. Germline CDR1 and CDR2: SGHNT and YENEEA. The junction had 8 bases not matched to a gene; V was cut back by 7 bases and J by 4 bases. The length of the CDR3 is 16 residues. CDR3: CASTLGQGAVYNEQFF. The CDR3 DNA sequence: TGTGCCAGCACCCTGGGACAGGGGGCCGTTTACAATGAGCAGTTCTTC.

This clone was detected a few times. The chain carries TRBV11-3 and TRBJ2-1, with D maybe TRBD2 (7 bases). CDR1 is SGHNT and CDR2 is YENEEA in the germline V gene. V was clipped by 5 bases and J by 0 bases, with 14 bases between them. CDR3 length equals 16 residues. In DNA, the CDR3 is TGTGCCAGCAGCGGACGGAGGGGGGGCTCCTACAATGAGCAGTTCTTC. Encoded protein: CASSGRRGGSYNEQFF. The full variable domain, with the rest looked up from reference TRBV11-3 and TRBJ2-1, is EAGVVQSPRYKIIEKKQPVAFWCNPISGHNTLYWYLQNLGQGPELLIRYENEEAVDDSQLPKDRFSAERLKGVDSTLKIQPAELGDSAVYLCASSGRRGGSYNEQFFGPGTRLTVL.

CDR3 bases: TGTGCCAGCAGCCAAGGGTCGGGGGCGAGCAATCAGCCCCAGCATTTT. Its translation is CASSQGSGASNQPQHF. The V gene is TRBV3-1 (or the pseudogene TRBV3-2), the J gene TRBJ1-5; D may be TRBD1 (6 bases). This CDR3 spans 16 amino acids. Germline V gene sequence: CDR1 LGHDT, CDR2 YNNKEL (reference sequence). The V gene lost 1 base and the J gene lost 1 base, with 11 bases spanning the gap.

The rearrangement joins TRBV7-3 to TRBJ2-2, with a possible D match to TRBD1 (5 bases). CDR1 is SGHTA, CDR2 FQGTGA, per germline. This CDR3 is 17 amino acids long. Trimming took 5 bases from V and 1 from J, leaving 17 bases between them. CDR3 in DNA: TGTGCCAGCAGCCGGGTGGGGTGGCAGGGGAACACCGGGGAGCTGTTTTTT. This gives the protein CASSRVGWQGNTGELFF.

The chain couples TRBV2 to TRBJ2-6; the D is unclear. V dropped 3 bases and J dropped 0 bases, with 27 bases sitting between them. Germline V CDR1 and CDR2: SNHLY, FYNNEI. The CDR3 has 22 residues. The CDR3 here is CASSDSRNRKGLFSSGANVLTF. The CDR3 nucleotides are TGTGCCAGCAGTGATTCAAGGAATAGAAAGGGTCTATTCTCCTCTGGGGCCAACGTCCTGACTTTC.

V usage is TRBV19 and J usage is TRBJ1-1, with D tentatively TRBD1 (6 bases). Deletions cut 8 bases from V and 4 bases from J, with 11 bases between. Per the germline V gene, CDR1 is LNHDA and CDR2 is SQIVND (reference sequence). This CDR3 contains 12 residues. CDR3 sequence: CASAAGATEAFF. CDR3 DNA: TGTGCCAGTGCCGCAGGGGCCACTGAAGCTTTCTTT.

This clone showed up just a few times. The gene calls are TRBV6-6 and TRBJ2-7, with 12 bases lining up with TRBD2. This CDR3 comprises 16 residues. In germline, CDR1 is MNHNY, CDR2 SVGAGI (reference sequence). The V segment lost 4 bases and the J segment 4 bases; nucleotides outside the gene matches: 8. CDR3 in DNA: TGTGCCAGCAGTTTTTCGTCGACTAGCGGGGGTTACGAGCAGTACGTC. Amino acid sequence: CASSFSSTSGGYEQYV.

The chain couples TRBV2 to TRBJ1-2; perhaps TRBD1 as D (6 bases). The V and J ends lost 3 bases and 8 bases respectively, with 16 bases between them. This CDR3 is 14 amino acids long. Germline V gene sequence: CDR1 SNHLY, CDR2 FYNNEI. This CDR3 reads CASSDITGLVGYTF. In DNA form, the CDR3 reads TGTGCCAGCAGTGATATAACAGGGTTGGTCGGCTACACCTTC.

The rearrangement links TRBV18 to TRBJ2-6; D is unclear. V dropped 2 bases and J dropped 0 bases, with 8 bases sitting between them. The germline V gene has CDR1 KGHSH and CDR2 LQKENI. The CDR3 contains 16 residues. Here the CDR3 reads CASSPAAISGANVLTF. In DNA, the CDR3 is TGTGCCAGCTCACCAGCGGCAATCTCTGGGGCCAACGTCCTGACTTTC.